Listed below are T cell receptor beta chains from one sample, sequenced in a study of blood T cell repertoires in COVID-19. Clones were sequenced by immunoSEQ multiplex PCR, and TCRdb holds only the in-frame ones, with some missing. The sample includes 250,000 or so clones, about 88% of them seen just once. The sequencing sample was made of peripheral blood. These receptors came from a man between 25 and 39 years old with active or convalescent COVID-19. Each CDR3 is given with its conserved first and last residue.

TRBV4-1,TRBJ1-2,CASSQVIGPSGGYGYTF
TRBV9,TRBJ2-5,CASSGGTSGAWETQYF
TRBV29-1,TRBJ2-7,CSVGHTYEQYF
TRBV3-1/TRBV3-2,TRBJ2-7,CASSLNYEQYF
TRBV27,TRBJ1-6,CASSSRRVLRSSYNSPLHF
TRBV19,TRBJ1-5,CASSLRQGSDQPQHF
TRBV7-6,TRBJ1-5,CASSHNRGIDQPQHF
TRBV9,TRBJ1-5,CASSVAPEGNQPQHF
TRBV30,TRBJ2-7,CAWRETGGGEQYF
TRBV7-9,TRBJ1-4,CASSLGGKEKLFF
TRBV10-3,TRBJ1-1,CAISADMNTEAFF
TRBV27,TRBJ2-7,CASSLAGTYEQYF
TRBV9,TRBJ2-3,CASSVLAGVLDTQYF
TRBV27,TRBJ2-1,CASSAHGDREYNEQFF
TRBV29-1,TRBJ2-1,CSVTSAGGGEQFF
TRBV19,TRBJ2-1,CASSILHRDEYNEQFF
TRBV6-4,TRBJ2-5,CASSDVGVEAETQYF
TRBV5-4,TRBJ2-7,CASSLLEGQGDSYEQYF
TRBV2,TRBJ2-1,CAGGGSMDEQFF
TRBV5-1,TRBJ2-2,CASSRREKTGELFF
TRBV27,TRBJ1-1,CASSLGRRGENTEAFF
TRBV11-2,TRBJ2-5,CASSLDSGGYQETQYF